The 4 T cell receptor beta chains below were found in one sample sequenced in a study of T cell responses to AZD1222 COVID-19 vaccine (dated by TCRdb to 2020 to 2023). Libraries were constructed by the immunoSEQ multiplex PCR assay. Imported from immuneACCESS, the table was reduced by TCRdb to in-frame sequences with V and J called. These copies leave out some clones; in studies compared against another copy, an unresolved V gene accounts for under half, and the cause of the remainder is not known. Counted in this sample were some 150,000 clones; about 92% of them appeared once. More than 0.85% of the sample is held by the ten biggest clonotypes. The label giving this sample's time point can be read as: baseline before first vaccination. The treatment or condition label on this specimen signifies: meningococcal conjugate vaccine given as trial control. This specimen was peripheral blood, taken on day 0 of MenACWY control vaccination. The receptors were gathered from an adult in good health.

The chain links TRBV18 to TRBJ1-1; D not resolved. The CDR3 runs to 12 residues. Trimming took off 8 bases at V and 4 bases at J, with 11 bases between the two ends. Germline CDR1 is KGHSH and CDR2 is LQKENI. CDR3 region: CASDGGSTEAFF. CDR3 DNA: TGTGCCAGCGACGGTGGGTCCACTGAAGCTTTCTTT.

This chain joins TRBV6-5 and TRBJ2-1; 10 positions agree with TRBD2. After removal of 0 bases from V and 6 bases from J, the junction contained 5 bases not matched to a gene. Germline CDR1 reads MNHEY; CDR2 reads SVGAGI. The CDR3 runs 16 residues. CDR3 sequence reads: CASSYSPAGGTNEQFF. The CDR3 DNA follows: TGTGCCAGCAGTTACTCGCCAGCGGGAGGGACCAATGAGCAGTTCTTC.

This clone was seen a single time. This chain links TRBV7-2 with TRBJ1-1; the D is unclear. This CDR3 is built from 14 residues. Germline V gene sequence: CDR1 SGHTA, CDR2 FQGNSA. Trimming took 6 bases from V and 1 from J, leaving 12 bases between them. The CDR3 spells CASRNKWGNTEAFF. Here the CDR3 DNA reads TGTGCCAGCAGGAATAAGTGGGGGAACACTGAAGCTTTCTTT. The entire variable domain, with the rest obtained from reference TRBV7-2 and TRBJ1-1, is as follows: GAGVSQSPSNKVTEKGKDVELRCDPISGHTALYWYRQSLGQGLEFLIYFQGNSAPDKSGLPSDRFSAERTGGSVSTLTIQRTQQEDSAVYLCASRNKWGNTEAFFGQGTRLTVV.

This chain links TRBV10-2 with TRBJ2-7, with D hard to call. Trimming took 2 bases from V and 2 from J, leaving 10 bases between them. This CDR3 is built from 14 residues. Germline CDR1 WSHSY, CDR2 SAAADI. In nucleotides, the CDR3 is TGCGCCAGCAGTGAGGGAACGGCAGCCTACGAGCAGTACTTC. Encoded protein: CASSEGTAAYEQYF.